A single T cell receptor beta chain is shown here with its context. This clonotype was recorded a few times. Its antigen target is currently unknown. Qualities for individual bases were not recorded, and no much larger clone is one base off. This sample is part of a study of T-cell reconstitution after alpha-beta-depleted transplantation in children (dated by TCRdb to the mid-2010s). Context from the whole study: The study quantitatively tracked T-cell immune reconstitution after TCRalphabeta/CD19-depleted allogeneic hematopoietic cell transplantation in children using TCR repertoire profiling.

From a lookup of the germline V gene (reference sequence), CDR1 and CDR2 are DFQATT and SNEGSKA. The junction shows trimming of 0 bases on V and 0 bases on J, plus 12 bases between the germline ends. Reading from cysteine to phenylalanine, the CDR3 counts 16 amino acids. Solely the CDR3 DNA is kept, with 48 bases framed from the first base. The treatment or condition tag for this specimen amounts to: allogeneic hematopoietic cell transplantation with graft depleted of TCRalphabeta T cells and CD19 B cells. The children who served as transplant recipients had been given grafts of TCRalphabeta/CD19-depleted allogeneic hematopoietic cells. What the study reported, not specific to this receptor: In some patients, the high TCRbeta diversity seen at day 60 was put down to recipient T cells and intrathymic progenitors that had survived conditioning. Over subsequent months, a decline in hyperexpanded clone frequencies was noted, and after one year, T-cell counts and TCRbeta diversity were mostly ascribed to newly produced T cells. The apparently early alphabetaT-cell count recovery about two months after transplant was reportedly dependent on only several hundred rapidly expanded clones derived from non-depleted graft cells.

The method behind the library was PCR. For sequencing, an Illumina HiSeq 2500 was employed. TCR libraries were prepared with molecular barcoding, using unique molecular identifiers to normalize TCRbeta repertoire quantification. TCRdb cleaned the public reads at Q25 with fastp, built clones with MiXCR and kept in-frame beta chains. Entries that share a CDR3 protein sequence are merged under the most common genes and DNA. A total of about 1,000,000 distinct CDR3 sequences appear in this sample, about 30% of them only once. 28% of the sample is held by the ten biggest clonotypes. This chain is built from TRBV20-1 and TRBJ2-1; TRBD1 is a possible D gene, resting on 6 matching bases. Sequenced here: PBMCs, mostly from graft donor cells, sampled 360 days after TCRalphabeta/CD19-depleted stem cell transplant. The clonotype comes from a boy under two years old who had a stem cell transplant for SCID, so the T cells may come from the graft donor. The nucleotides read TGCAGTGCTAGAGAGCAACAGGGAAGCTCCTACAATGAGCAGTTCTTC. Its translation reads: CSAREQQGSSYNEQFF.